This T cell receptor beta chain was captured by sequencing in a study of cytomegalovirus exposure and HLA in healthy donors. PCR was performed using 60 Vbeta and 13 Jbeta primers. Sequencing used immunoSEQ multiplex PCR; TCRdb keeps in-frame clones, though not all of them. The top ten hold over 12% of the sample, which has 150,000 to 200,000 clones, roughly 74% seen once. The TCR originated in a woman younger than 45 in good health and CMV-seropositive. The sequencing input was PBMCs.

The DNA of the CDR3 is TGTGCCACCAGCAGAGAGTATAGTGTGGATGAGCAGTTCTTC. Encoded protein: CATSREYSVDEQFF. V gene TRBV15 combines with J gene TRBJ2-1; D not resolved. The CDR3 consists of 14 residues. Germline V gives CDR1 LNHNV, CDR2 YYDKDF (reference sequence). V was trimmed by 0 bases and J by 8 bases, leaving 11 bases between them.